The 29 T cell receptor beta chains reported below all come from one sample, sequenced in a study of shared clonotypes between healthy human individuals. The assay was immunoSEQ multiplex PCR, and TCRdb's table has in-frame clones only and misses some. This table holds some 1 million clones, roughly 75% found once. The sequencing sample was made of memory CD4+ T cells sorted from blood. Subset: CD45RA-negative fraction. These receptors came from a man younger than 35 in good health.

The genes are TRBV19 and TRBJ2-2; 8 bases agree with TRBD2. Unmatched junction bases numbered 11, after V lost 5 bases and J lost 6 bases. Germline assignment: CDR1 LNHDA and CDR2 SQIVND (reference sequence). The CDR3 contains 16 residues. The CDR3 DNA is TGTGCCAGTAGTCCTCCCAGGACTAGCTTCTCCGGGGAGCTGTTTTTT. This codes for CASSPPRTSFSGELFF.

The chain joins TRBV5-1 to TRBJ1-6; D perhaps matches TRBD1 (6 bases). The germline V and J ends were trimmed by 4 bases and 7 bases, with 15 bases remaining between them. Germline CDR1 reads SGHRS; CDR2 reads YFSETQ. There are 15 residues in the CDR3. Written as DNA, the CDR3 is TGCGCCAGCAGCCTAAGACAGGACGCAAATTCACCCCTCCACTTT. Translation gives CASSLRQDANSPLHF.

The CDR3 nucleotides are TGCAGCGTCACAAGGCCTACGAACACCGGGGAGCTGTTTTTT. Its translation is CSVTRPTNTGELFF. The chain links TRBV29-1 to TRBJ2-2; the D is unclear. Trimming left V 6 bases short and J 0 bases short, with 11 bases between. This CDR3 is built from 14 residues. Germline V CDR1 and CDR2: SQVTM, ANQGSEA.

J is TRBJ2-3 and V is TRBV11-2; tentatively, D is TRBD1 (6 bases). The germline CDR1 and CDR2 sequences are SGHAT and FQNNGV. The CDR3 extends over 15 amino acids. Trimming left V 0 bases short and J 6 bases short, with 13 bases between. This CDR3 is CASSLDSGALDTQYF. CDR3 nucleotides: TGTGCCAGCAGCTTAGATTCAGGGGCTCTGGATACGCAGTATTTT.

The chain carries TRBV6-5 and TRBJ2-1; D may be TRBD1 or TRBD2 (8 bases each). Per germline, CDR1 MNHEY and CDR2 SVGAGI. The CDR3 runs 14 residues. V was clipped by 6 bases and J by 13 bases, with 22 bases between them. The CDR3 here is CASRPYRGTRSQFF. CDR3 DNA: TGTGCCAGCAGACCATACAGGGGGACTAGATCACAGTTCTTC.

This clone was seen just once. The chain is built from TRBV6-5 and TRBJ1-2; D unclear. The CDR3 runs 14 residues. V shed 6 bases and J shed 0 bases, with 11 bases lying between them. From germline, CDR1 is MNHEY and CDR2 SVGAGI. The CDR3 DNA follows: TGTGCCAGCAGCCATAAACGTGCTAACTATGGCTACACCTTC. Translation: CASSHKRANYGYTF.

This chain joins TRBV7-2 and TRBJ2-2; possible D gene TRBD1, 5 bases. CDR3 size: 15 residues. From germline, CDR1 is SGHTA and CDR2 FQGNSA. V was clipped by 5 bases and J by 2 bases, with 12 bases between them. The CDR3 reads CASSPWGTNTGELFF. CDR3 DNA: TGTGCCAGCAGCCCCTGGGGCACAAACACCGGGGAGCTGTTTTTT.

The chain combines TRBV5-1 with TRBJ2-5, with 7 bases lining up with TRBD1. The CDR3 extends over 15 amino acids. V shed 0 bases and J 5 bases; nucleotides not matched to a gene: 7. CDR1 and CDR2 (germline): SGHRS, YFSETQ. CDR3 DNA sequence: TGCGCCAGCAGCTTGGGGGACAGTTCCCGGGAGACCCAGTACTTC. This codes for CASSLGDSSRETQYF.

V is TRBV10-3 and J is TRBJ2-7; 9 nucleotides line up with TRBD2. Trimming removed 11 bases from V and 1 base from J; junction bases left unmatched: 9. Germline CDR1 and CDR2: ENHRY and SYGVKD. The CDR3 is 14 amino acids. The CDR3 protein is CASGGGGGSYEQYF. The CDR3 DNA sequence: TGTGCCTCCGGAGGCGGGGGGGGATCCTACGAGCAGTACTTC.

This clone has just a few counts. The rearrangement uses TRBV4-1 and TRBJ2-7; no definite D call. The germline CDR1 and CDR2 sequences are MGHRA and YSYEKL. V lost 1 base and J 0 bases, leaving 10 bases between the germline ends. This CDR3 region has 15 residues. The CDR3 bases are TGCGCCAGCAGCCAAGCCCCACGGGTCTCCTACGAGCAGTACTTC. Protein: CASSQAPRVSYEQYF.

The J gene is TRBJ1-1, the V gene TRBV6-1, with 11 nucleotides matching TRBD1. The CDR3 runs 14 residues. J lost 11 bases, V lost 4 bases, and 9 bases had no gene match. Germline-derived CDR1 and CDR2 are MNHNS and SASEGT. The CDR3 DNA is TGTGCCAGCAGTGCCGGGACAGGGGGGATGAGGGCTTTCTTT. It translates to CASSAGTGGMRAFF.

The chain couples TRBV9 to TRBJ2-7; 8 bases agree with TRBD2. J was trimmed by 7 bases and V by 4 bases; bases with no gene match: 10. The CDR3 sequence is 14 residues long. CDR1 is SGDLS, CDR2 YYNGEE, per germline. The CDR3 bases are TGTGCCAGCAGCTTGATGGAGCGGGGGCGAGAGCAGTACTTC. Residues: CASSLMERGREQYF.

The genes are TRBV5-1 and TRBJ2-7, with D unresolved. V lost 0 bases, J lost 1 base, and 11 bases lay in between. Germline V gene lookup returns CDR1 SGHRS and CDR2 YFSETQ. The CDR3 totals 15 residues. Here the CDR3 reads CASSLDDFGSYEQYF. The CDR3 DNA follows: TGCGCCAGCAGCTTGGATGATTTTGGATCCTACGAGCAGTACTTC.

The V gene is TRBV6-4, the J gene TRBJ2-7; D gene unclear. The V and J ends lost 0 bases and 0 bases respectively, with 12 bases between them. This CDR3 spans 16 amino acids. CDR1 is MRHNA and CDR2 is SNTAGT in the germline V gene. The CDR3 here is CASSDSDPHASYEQYF. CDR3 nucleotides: TGTGCCAGCAGTGACTCAGACCCTCACGCCTCCTACGAGCAGTACTTC.

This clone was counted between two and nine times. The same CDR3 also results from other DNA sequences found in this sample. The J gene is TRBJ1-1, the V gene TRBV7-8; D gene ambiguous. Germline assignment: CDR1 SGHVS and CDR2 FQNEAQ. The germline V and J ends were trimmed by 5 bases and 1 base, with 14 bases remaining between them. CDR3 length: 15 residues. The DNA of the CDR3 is TGTGCCAGCAGCCCCCGGGGAGGGTCGAACACTGAAGCTTTCTTT. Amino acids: CASSPRGGSNTEAFF.

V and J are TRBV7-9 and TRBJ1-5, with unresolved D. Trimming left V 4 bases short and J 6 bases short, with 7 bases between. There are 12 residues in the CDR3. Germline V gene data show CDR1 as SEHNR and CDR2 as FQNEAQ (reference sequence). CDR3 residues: CASSSVSQPQHF. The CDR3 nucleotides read TGTGCCAGCAGCTCGGTTAGTCAGCCCCAGCATTTT. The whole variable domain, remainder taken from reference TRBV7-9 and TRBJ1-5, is DTGVSQNPRHKITKRGQNVTFRCDPISEHNRLYWYRQTLGQGPEFLTYFQNEAQLEKSRLLSDRFSAERPKGSFSTLEIQRTEQGDSAMYLCASSSVSQPQHFGDGTRLSIL.

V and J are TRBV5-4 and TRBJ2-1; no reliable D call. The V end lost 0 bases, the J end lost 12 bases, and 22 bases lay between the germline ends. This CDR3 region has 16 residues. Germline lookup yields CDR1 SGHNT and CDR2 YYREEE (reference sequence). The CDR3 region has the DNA TGTGCCAGCAGCTTGGCCGATAGCCCCCAGCCCTCGGGGCAGTTCTTC. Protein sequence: CASSLADSPQPSGQFF. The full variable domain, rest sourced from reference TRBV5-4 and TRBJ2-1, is ETGVTQSPTHLIKTRGQQVTLRCSSQSGHNTVSWYQQALGQGPQFIFQYYREEENGRGNFPPRFSGLQFPNYSSELNVNALELDDSALYLCASSLADSPQPSGQFFGPGTRLTVL.

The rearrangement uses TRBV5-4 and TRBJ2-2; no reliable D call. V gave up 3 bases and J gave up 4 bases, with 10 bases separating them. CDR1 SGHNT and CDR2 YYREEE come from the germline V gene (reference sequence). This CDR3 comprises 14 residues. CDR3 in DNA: TGTGCCAGCAGCTCTCCCAGGACCACCGGGGAGCTGTTTTTT. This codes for CASSSPRTTGELFF.

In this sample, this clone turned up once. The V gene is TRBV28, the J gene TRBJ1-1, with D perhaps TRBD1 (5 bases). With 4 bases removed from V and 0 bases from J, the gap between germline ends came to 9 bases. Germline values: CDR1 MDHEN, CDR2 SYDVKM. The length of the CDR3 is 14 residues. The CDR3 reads CASSSGPMNTEAFF. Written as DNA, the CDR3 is TGTGCCAGCAGTTCAGGGCCTATGAACACTGAAGCTTTCTTT.

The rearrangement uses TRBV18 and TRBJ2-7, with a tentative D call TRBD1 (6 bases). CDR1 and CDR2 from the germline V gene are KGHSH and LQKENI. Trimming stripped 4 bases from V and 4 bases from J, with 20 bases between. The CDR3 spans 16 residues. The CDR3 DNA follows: TGTGCCAGCTCACAAACACACCAATTGGACAGTTACGAGCAGTACTTC. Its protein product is CASSQTHQLDSYEQYF.

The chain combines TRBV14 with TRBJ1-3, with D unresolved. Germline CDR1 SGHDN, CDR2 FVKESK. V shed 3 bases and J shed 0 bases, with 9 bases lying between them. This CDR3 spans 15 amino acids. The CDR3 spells CASSHRRNSGNTIYF. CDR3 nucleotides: TGTGCCAGCAGCCATCGGCGGAACTCTGGAAACACCATATATTTT. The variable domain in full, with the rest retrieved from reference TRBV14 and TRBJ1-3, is EAGVTQFPSHSVIEKGQTVTLRCDPISGHDNLYWYRRVMGKEIKFLLHFVKESKQDESGMPNNRFLAERTGGTYSTLKVQPAELEDSGVYFCASSHRRNSGNTIYFGEGSWLTVV.

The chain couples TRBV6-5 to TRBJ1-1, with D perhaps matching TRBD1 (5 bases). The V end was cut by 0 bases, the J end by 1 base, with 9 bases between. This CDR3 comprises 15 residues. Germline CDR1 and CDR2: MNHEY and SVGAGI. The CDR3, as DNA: TGTGCCAGCAGTTACTCAGGCAGGGCGAACACTGAAGCTTTCTTT. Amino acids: CASSYSGRANTEAFF.

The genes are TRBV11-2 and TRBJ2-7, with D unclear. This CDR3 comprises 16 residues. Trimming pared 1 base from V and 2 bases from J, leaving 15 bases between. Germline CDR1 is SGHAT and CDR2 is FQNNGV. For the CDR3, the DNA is TGTGCCAGCAGCTTAGGAATGGGCGCCTTCCCCTACGAGCAGTACTTC. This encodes CASSLGMGAFPYEQYF.

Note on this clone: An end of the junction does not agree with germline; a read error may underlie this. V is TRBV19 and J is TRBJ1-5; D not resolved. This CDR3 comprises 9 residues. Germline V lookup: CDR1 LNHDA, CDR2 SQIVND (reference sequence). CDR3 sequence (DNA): TGTGCCAGTAGTCCGCCCCCGCATTTT. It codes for CASSPPPHF.

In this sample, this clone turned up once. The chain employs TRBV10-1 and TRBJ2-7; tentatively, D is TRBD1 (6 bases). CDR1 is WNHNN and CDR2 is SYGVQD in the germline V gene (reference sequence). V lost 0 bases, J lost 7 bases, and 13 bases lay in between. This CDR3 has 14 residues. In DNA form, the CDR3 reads TGCGCCAGCAGTGAGTCCGGACAGCTCGAAGAGCAGTACTTC. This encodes CASSESGQLEEQYF.

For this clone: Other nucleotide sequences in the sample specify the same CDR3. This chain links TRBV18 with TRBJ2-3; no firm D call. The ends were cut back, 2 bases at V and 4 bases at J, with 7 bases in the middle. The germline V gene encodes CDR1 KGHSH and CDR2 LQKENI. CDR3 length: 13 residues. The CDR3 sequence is CASSPLIPDTQYF. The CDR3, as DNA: TGTGCCAGCTCACCATTAATCCCAGATACGCAGTATTTT.

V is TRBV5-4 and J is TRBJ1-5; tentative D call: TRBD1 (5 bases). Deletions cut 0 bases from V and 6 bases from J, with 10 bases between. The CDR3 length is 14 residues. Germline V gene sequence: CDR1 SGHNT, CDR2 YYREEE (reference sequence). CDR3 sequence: CASSLEAGSQPQHF. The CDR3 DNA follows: TGTGCCAGCAGCTTGGAGGCAGGGAGTCAGCCCCAGCATTTT.

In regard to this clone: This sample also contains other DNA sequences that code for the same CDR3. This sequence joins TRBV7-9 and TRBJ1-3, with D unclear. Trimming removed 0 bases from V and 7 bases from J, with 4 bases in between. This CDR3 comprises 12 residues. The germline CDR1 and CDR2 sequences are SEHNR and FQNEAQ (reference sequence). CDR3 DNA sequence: TGTGCCAGCAGCTTAGCGGGGAACACCATATATTTT. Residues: CASSLAGNTIYF.

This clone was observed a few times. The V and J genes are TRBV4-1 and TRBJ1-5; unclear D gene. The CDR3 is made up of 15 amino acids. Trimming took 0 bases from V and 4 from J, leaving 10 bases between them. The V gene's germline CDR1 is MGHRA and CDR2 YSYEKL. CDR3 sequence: CASSQDPGENQPQHF. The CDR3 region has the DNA TGCGCCAGCAGCCAAGATCCTGGGGAGAATCAGCCCCAGCATTTT.